The T cell receptor beta chain described here comes from a study of OX40 agonist ivuxolimab in advanced cancers. About the study: The patients received ivuxolimab by intravenous route every 2 weeks at 0.01 to 10 mg/kg.

Repertoires were generated with immunoSEQ multiplex PCR, while TCRdb's copy carries only in-frame clones and drops some. The repertoire holds approximately 84,000 clones, approximately 90% seen once, with about 0.89% in the top ten. The V gene's germline CDR1 is LNHDA and CDR2 SQIVND (reference sequence). Between the trimmed V and J ends, which lost 3 bases and 2 bases, there was a span of 7 bases. The CDR3 totals 14 residues. This TCR was recovered from an adult with an advanced solid tumor such as melanoma, head and neck, liver or kidney cancer. The sequencing used CD4+ or CD8+ T cells sorted from blood, collected in a trial of the OX40 agonist ivuxolimab. The chain couples TRBV19 to TRBJ2-2; no definite D call. The CDR3, as DNA: TGTGCCAGTAGTATTATTCTTAACACCGGGGAGCTGTTTTTT. This encodes CASSIILNTGELFF.